The clone carrying this T cell receptor beta chain was observed a few times. Its antigen is unidentified. This CDR3 region has 13 residues. The germline V and J ends were trimmed by 1 base and 6 bases, with 6 bases remaining between them. CDR1 and CDR2 (germline): LGHNA, YNFKEQ. Using immunoSEQ multiplex PCR, the repertoire was profiled, and TCRdb retains in-frame clones only, with some absent. The table shows tens of thousands of clones, with over 75% occurring only once. The data belong to a study of PD-1 blockade in classical Hodgkin lymphoma. General study findings and limits: When set against healthy donors, newly diagnosed patients were reported to show lower baseline TCR diversity.

The time point was: cycle 4 day 1 (C4D1), after six to seven weeks of nivolumab. Every patient experienced relapse after autologous stem cell transplantation, and brentuximab vedotin exposure varied. This sequence joins TRBV4-2 and TRBJ1-4, with no clear D. The clonotype was recovered from a human donor with classical Hodgkin lymphoma. The sequencing used peripheral blood mononuclear cells (PBMCs), collected before the fourth cycle of nivolumab. CDR3 in DNA: TGTGCCAGCAGCCAAGGTCGACATGAAAAACTGTTTTTT. Translating it yields CASSQGRHEKLFF.